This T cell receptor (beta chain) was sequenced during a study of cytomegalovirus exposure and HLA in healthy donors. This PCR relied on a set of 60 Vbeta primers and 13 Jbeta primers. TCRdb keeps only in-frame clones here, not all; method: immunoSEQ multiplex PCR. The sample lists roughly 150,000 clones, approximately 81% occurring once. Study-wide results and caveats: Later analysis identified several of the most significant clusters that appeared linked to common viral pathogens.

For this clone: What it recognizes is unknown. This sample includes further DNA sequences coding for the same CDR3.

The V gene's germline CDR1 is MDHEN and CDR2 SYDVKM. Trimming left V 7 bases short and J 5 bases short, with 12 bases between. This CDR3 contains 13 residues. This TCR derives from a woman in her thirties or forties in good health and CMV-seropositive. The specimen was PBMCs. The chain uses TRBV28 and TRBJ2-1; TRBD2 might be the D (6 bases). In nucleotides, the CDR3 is TGTGCCAGCACCCCGGGGGTGAACAATGAGCAGTTCTTC. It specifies CASTPGVNNEQFF.